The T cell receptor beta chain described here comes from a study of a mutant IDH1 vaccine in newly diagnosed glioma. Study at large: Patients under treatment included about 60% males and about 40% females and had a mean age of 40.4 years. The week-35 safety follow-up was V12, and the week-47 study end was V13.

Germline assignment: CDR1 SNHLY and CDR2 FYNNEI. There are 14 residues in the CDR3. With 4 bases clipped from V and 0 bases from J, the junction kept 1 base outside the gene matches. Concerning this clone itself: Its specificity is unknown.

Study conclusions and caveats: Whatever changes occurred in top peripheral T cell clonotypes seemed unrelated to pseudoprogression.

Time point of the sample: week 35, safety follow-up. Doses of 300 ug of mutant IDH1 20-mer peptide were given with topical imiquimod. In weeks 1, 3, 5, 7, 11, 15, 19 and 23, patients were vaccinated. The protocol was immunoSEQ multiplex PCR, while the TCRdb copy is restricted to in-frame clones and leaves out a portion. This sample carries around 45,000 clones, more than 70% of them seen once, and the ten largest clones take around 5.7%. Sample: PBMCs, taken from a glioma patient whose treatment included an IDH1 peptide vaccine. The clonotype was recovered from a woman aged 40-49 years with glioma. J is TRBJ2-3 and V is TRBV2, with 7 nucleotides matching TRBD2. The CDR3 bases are TGTGCCAGCAGTGTGGGGGGGAGCACAGATACGCAGTATTTT. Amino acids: CASSVGGSTDTQYF.